The 27 T cell receptor beta chains presented below share a single source sample, sequenced in a study of vaccination and CD4 T cells after COVID-19. From the PCR reads, TCRdb called clonotypes with MiXCR, one entry per CDR3 protein. The sample lists 20,000 to 25,000 distinct CDR3 sequences, about 50% occurring once. The sequencing here drew on CD4+ T cells from blood, taken before SARS-CoV-2 vaccination. Receptor source: a human donor who had recovered from COVID-19.

In DNA form, the CDR3 reads TGTGCCACCAGTAGCGGGAGGGCCGGAACGCAGTATTTT. This sequence encodes CATSSGRAGTQYF. The chain employs TRBV24-1 and TRBJ2-3; 10 bases are a match to TRBD2. The CDR3 runs 13 residues. Germline assignment: CDR1 KGHDR and CDR2 SFDVKD. V trimming: 6 bases; J trimming: 9 bases; junction bases outside the gene matches: 5.

This sequence joins TRBV6-1 and TRBJ1-1, with D perhaps TRBD1 (5 bases). Germline lookup yields CDR1 MNHNS and CDR2 SASEGT. V lost 6 bases and J lost 1, with 12 bases in between. The CDR3 runs to 14 residues. The chain's CDR3 is CASSSGPSNTEAFF. In nucleotides, the CDR3 is TGTGCCAGCAGCTCGGGACCGTCGAACACTGAAGCTTTCTTT.

The genes are TRBV21-1 and TRBJ2-3; the tabulated D call, TRBD2, remains unverified against the DNA. TRBV21-1 is reported as a pseudogene. There are 16 residues in the CDR3. The CDR3 protein is CASSSSLAGGTDTQYF. CDR3 coding DNA: TGTGCCAGCAGCAGCTCACTAGCGGGAGGCACAGATACGCAGTATTTT.

The CDR3 coding sequence is TGCGCCAGCAGCTTATGGGGCCACTCTGGAAACACCATATATTTT. Protein: CASSLWGHSGNTIYF. The rearrangement joins TRBV5-1 to TRBJ1-3; tentatively, D is TRBD1 (5 bases). Between the trimmed V and J ends, which lost 2 bases and 0 bases, there was a span of 9 bases. CDR3 length: 15 residues. CDR1 and CDR2 (germline): SGHRS, YFSETQ.

This clonotype was detected only once. This rearrangement joins TRBV6-1 to TRBJ2-7; D perhaps matches TRBD1 (5 bases). Trimming pared 7 bases from V and 1 base from J, leaving 14 bases between. CDR1 is MNHNS and CDR2 is SASEGT in the germline V gene. CDR3 size: 14 residues. Here the CDR3 reads CASTLGQKSYEQYF. The DNA of the CDR3 is TGTGCCAGCACGTTGGGGCAAAAGTCCTACGAGCAGTACTTC.

This sequence joins TRBV6-2 or TRBV6-3 and TRBJ2-7; TRBD2 might be the D (5 bases). The CDR3 sequence is 13 residues long. V lost 6 bases and J 3 bases, leaving 12 bases between the germline ends. Germline V gives CDR1 MNHEY, CDR2 SVGEGT. Written as DNA, the CDR3 is TGTGCCAGCAGCCGAACACTAGACTACGAGCAGTACTTC. It codes for CASSRTLDYEQYF.

This clonotype was observed a handful of times. This rearrangement joins TRBV2 to TRBJ2-5; D is uncertain. V was shortened by 6 bases and J by 5 bases, with 13 bases between the two germline ends. This CDR3 is 13 amino acids long. CDR1 and CDR2 (germline): SNHLY, FYNNEI. As DNA, the CDR3 is TGTGCCAGCAGCGAGGACCGGCTGGAGACCCAGTACTTC. Translated: CASSEDRLETQYF. The whole variable domain, filled in from reference TRBV2 and TRBJ2-5, reads EPEVTQTPSHQVTQMGQEVILRCVPISNHLYFYWYRQILGQKVEFLVSFYNNEISEKSEIFDDQFSVERPDGSNFTLKIRSTKLEDSAMYFCASSEDRLETQYFGPGTRLLVL.

The chain carries TRBV6-1 and TRBJ2-1; D might be TRBD2 (6 bases). Germline CDR1 MNHNS, CDR2 SASEGT. The V and J ends lost 4 bases and 0 bases respectively, with 13 bases between them. This CDR3 is 16 amino acids long. DNA for the CDR3: TGTGCCAGCAGTGGAAGAACGGGAGCCTCCTACAATGAGCAGTTCTTC. Residues: CASSGRTGASYNEQFF.

This clonotype was detected a few times. This chain links TRBV24-1 with TRBJ2-3; 8 bases line up with TRBD1. The ends lost 3 bases at V and 3 bases at J; junction bases unmatched: 7. Per germline, CDR1 KGHDR and CDR2 SFDVKD. This CDR3 has 16 residues. In DNA form, the CDR3 reads TGTGCCACCAGTGATGGTGGCAGGGGGCTGACAGATACGCAGTATTTT. This codes for CATSDGGRGLTDTQYF.

J is TRBJ2-3 and V is TRBV5-4, with 10 bases aligning to TRBD2. Germline V gene sequence: CDR1 SGHNT, CDR2 YYREEE (reference sequence). This CDR3 is 15 amino acids long. V lost 2 bases and J lost 6; bases outside the gene matches: 6. CDR3 DNA: TGTGCCAGCAGCTTAAATCCTAGCGGGAGTGATACGCAGTATTTT. It specifies CASSLNPSGSDTQYF.

This clonotype has a single count. J is TRBJ2-3 and V is TRBV24-1, with 9 positions matching TRBD2. Germline CDR1 reads KGHDR; CDR2 reads SFDVKD. The CDR3 runs to 16 residues. With V trimmed by 0 bases and J by 4 bases, 4 bases remained unmatched. The CDR3 nucleotides are TGTGCCACCAGTGATTTGCCGGGACTAGCACCAGATACGCAGTATTTT. This codes for CATSDLPGLAPDTQYF.

The chain has TRBV5-6 and TRBJ2-3; D remains ambiguous. There are 13 residues in the CDR3. V was shortened by 3 bases and J by 5 bases, with 10 bases between the two germline ends. The V gene's germline CDR1 is SGHDT and CDR2 YYEEEE. CDR3 nucleotides: TGTGCCAGCAGCTGGAATTACGGAGATACGCAGTATTTT. It is translated as CASSWNYGDTQYF. The variable domain in full, completed from reference TRBV5-6 and TRBJ2-3, reads DAGVTQSPTHLIKTRGQQVTLRCSPKSGHDTVSWYQQALGQGPQFIFQYYEEEERQRGNFPDRFSGHQFPNYSSELNVNALLLGDSALYLCASSWNYGDTQYFGPGTRLTVL.

This clonotype has just a few counts. The DNA for the CDR3 is TGCGCCAGCAGCCATGCCCGGGACAGTGGTAGCAATCAGCCCCAGCATTTT. Amino acid sequence: CASSHARDSGSNQPQHF. This chain links TRBV4-1 with TRBJ1-5; TRBD1 matches at 7 bases. Germline assignment: CDR1 MGHRA and CDR2 YSYEKL. The CDR3 sequence is 17 residues long. The V and J ends lost 3 bases and 0 bases, in that order; junction bases with no gene match: 8.

This chain joins TRBV28 and TRBJ2-5; tentatively, D is TRBD1 (5 bases). CDR1 and CDR2 from the germline V gene are MDHEN and SYDVKM. V was clipped by 7 bases and J by 1 base, with 10 bases between them. The CDR3 runs to 13 residues. This chain's CDR3 is CASNIGVQETQYF. The CDR3, as DNA: TGTGCCAGCAATATAGGGGTCCAAGAGACCCAGTACTTC.

DNA for the CDR3: TGTGCCAGCAGCCGAAGCGTCTACAATGAGCAGTTCTTC. Amino acids: CASSRSVYNEQFF. The chain has TRBV6-1 and TRBJ2-1; no firm D call. The CDR3 loop spans 13 amino acids. Germline-derived CDR1 and CDR2 are MNHNS and SASEGT. Trimming cost V 6 bases and J 3 bases, with 9 bases left between them.

The CDR3 protein is CASSLRYTPGANVLTF. The CDR3 DNA reads TGTGCCAGCAGCTTAAGGTACACCCCTGGGGCCAACGTCCTGACTTTC. The chain joins TRBV7-3 to TRBJ2-6, with D uncertain. Trimming took off 1 base at V and 2 bases at J, with 9 bases between the two ends. CDR3 length: 16 amino acids. Germline V gene data show CDR1 as SGHTA and CDR2 as FQGTGA. The full variable domain, its missing parts supplied by reference TRBV7-3 and TRBJ2-6, is GAGVSQTPSNKVTEKGKYVELRCDPISGHTALYWYRQSLGQGPEFLIYFQGTGAADDSGLPNDRFFAVRPEGSVSTLKIQRTERGDSAVYLCASSLRYTPGANVLTFGAGSRLTVL.

This clonotype came up a few times. The chain combines TRBV7-8 with TRBJ1-1; D remains unclear. CDR3 length: 14 amino acids. CDR1 is SGHVS and CDR2 is FQNEAQ in the germline V gene. V was cut by 1 base and J by 6 bases, with 12 bases left in between. CDR3 sequence (DNA): TGTGCCAGCAGCTTAGTCGCCGGTAGGGCTGAAGCTTTCTTT. Amino acids: CASSLVAGRAEAFF.

The rearrangement joins TRBV6-1 to TRBJ1-5; D is perhaps TRBD1 (6 bases). This CDR3 has 14 amino acids. Germline lookup yields CDR1 MNHNS and CDR2 SASEGT. Trimming removed 7 bases at V and 0 bases at J, with 10 bases between. The CDR3 loop is CASMEGVSNQPQHF. The CDR3 nucleotides read TGTGCCAGCATGGAGGGGGTTAGCAATCAGCCCCAGCATTTT.

A note on this clonotype: At one end, the junction sequence differs from germline, possibly due to a read error. The chain couples TRBV27 to TRBJ2-2; D remains unclear. The CDR3 extends over 11 amino acids. The germline gives CDR1 MNHEY, CDR2 SMNVEV (reference sequence). The CDR3 DNA sequence: TGTGCCAGCAGATTATCCGGGGAGCTGTTTTTT. Its translation: CASRLSGELFF.

This clonotype was seen a few times. V and J are TRBV15 and TRBJ2-1; either TRBD1 or TRBD2 may supply D (5 bases each). There are 17 residues in the CDR3. V was clipped by 1 base and J by 4 bases, with 17 bases between them. Germline lookup yields CDR1 LNHNV and CDR2 YYDKDF (reference sequence). The CDR3 loop is CATSRVINWDVYNEQFF. The CDR3 bases are TGTGCCACCAGCAGAGTCATTAACTGGGACGTGTACAATGAGCAGTTCTTC.

V usage is TRBV6-1 and J usage is TRBJ2-2; 8 positions match TRBD2. Germline CDR1 MNHNS, CDR2 SASEGT. The V gene end was trimmed by 6 bases and the J gene end by 6 bases; junction bases not matched to a gene: 6. CDR3 length: 14 residues. The CDR3 sequence is CASSPGRVAGELFF. In nucleotides, the CDR3 is TGTGCCAGCAGCCCCGGGAGGGTCGCCGGGGAGCTGTTTTTT.

This clonotype came up a few times. The chain uses TRBV12-3 or TRBV12-4 and TRBJ2-1, with D unresolved. The V gene lost 7 bases and the J gene lost 0 bases, with 7 bases spanning the gap. The CDR3 spans 13 residues. The CDR3 region is CASTPSSYNEQFF. CDR3 nucleotide sequence: TGTGCCAGCACTCCCAGCTCCTACAATGAGCAGTTCTTC.

The rearrangement joins TRBV29-1 to TRBJ2-6; a weak D match, TRBD1 (6 bases). Looked up from germline, CDR1 is SQVTM and CDR2 is ANQGSEA. V lost 6 bases to trimming and J lost 4 bases, with 7 bases between them. The CDR3 has 12 residues. CDR3 in DNA: TGCAGCGTGAGGGGGGGGGCCAACGTCCTGACTTTC. This codes for CSVRGGANVLTF.

Only a few counts were recorded for this clonotype. The V gene is TRBV20-1, the J gene TRBJ1-5; the match to TRBD1 covers 10 bases. Germline V gene data show CDR1 as DFQATT and CDR2 as SNEGSKA (reference sequence). The V gene end was trimmed by 0 bases and the J gene end by 1 base; junction bases not matched to a gene: 12. The CDR3 runs to 19 residues. As DNA, the CDR3 is TGCAGTGCTAGAGATATTAGTGACAGGGGGCTTGAAAGCAATCAGCCCCAGCATTTT. As protein: CSARDISDRGLESNQPQHF.

V gene TRBV27 combines with J gene TRBJ1-2; TRBD1 might be the D (5 bases). Between the trimmed V and J ends, which lost 1 base and 6 bases, there was a span of 9 bases. The CDR3 contains 13 residues. Germline lookup yields CDR1 MNHEY and CDR2 SMNVEV (reference sequence). CDR3 coding DNA: TGTGCCAGCAGTTTATGGGGGGAGGATGGCTACACCTTC. Translation gives CASSLWGEDGYTF.

This clonotype was found a few times. This chain links TRBV7-2 with TRBJ1-2; the D gene is possibly TRBD1 (6 bases). CDR3 length: 14 amino acids. From germline, CDR1 is SGHTA and CDR2 FQGNSA. V was cut by 5 bases and J by 8 bases, with 18 bases left in between. In DNA, the CDR3 is TGTGCCAGCAGCCCCGGGCAGGGGTTGAAGGGCTACACCTTC. Translated: CASSPGQGLKGYTF.

The V call is TRBV6-1, the J call TRBJ2-3; D remains ambiguous. The CDR3 totals 11 residues. V lost 7 bases, J lost 6 bases, and 8 bases lay in between. Germline V gene data show CDR1 as MNHNS and CDR2 as SASEGT. The CDR3 DNA reads TGTGCCAGCACCAACACTGATACGCAGTATTTT. It translates to CASTNTDTQYF.